This TCR beta chain was profiled in a study of T cell repertoires in cytomegalovirus infection (dated by TCRdb to the late 2010s). Background for the entire study: The peptide stimulations were aimed at well-studied HLA-B-restricted epitopes as well as recently identified HLA-C-restricted CMV epitopes, whose presentation resists viral immunomodulation. Because public TCR beta signatures pointed to carriage of CMV infection together with the matching HLA type, the HLA type of each donor mattered for the analysis. The investigation overall reported the following: The ex vivo response was dominated by HLA-C-restricted CMV-specific TCR beta clonotypes, which also provided the single most frequent clonotype in two of eight donors. In both this cohort and an independent cohort of a few hundred donors, the cumulative frequency of public TCR beta family members distinguished carriers of CMV infection plus the relevant HLA type.

The sample's treatment or condition, from its label and the paper: in vitro stimulation with specific CMV peptide epitopes to enrich CMV-specific T cells. V is shortened by 1 base, J by 2 bases, and the region joining them spans 12 bases. In the germline V gene (reference sequence), CDR1 corresponds to LNHDA and CDR2 to SQIVND. The CDR3, cysteine through phenylalanine, is 16 amino acids long. Only the CDR3 region is kept as DNA, spanning 48 bases read in frame from base 1. The sample holds a few counts of this clonotype. What this receptor recognizes is not known. No quality values exist for individual bases; no much larger clone is one base distant. Sequenced on an Illumina HiSeq 1500. Clones were called with MiXCR by TCRdb after fastp trimmed the public reads at Q25, and only in-frame beta chains were retained. Rows matching on CDR3 protein sequence are summarized as one entry with the most common DNA and genes. Recorded for this sample are about 330,000 distinct CDR3 sequences; approximately 30% of them occurred a single time. The ten largest clones add up to 13% of the sample.

Recombination connected TRBV19 to TRBJ2-1, and possibly TRBD1, on 7 matching bases. Source: cultured PBMCs, taken from culture after CMV antigen stimulation. This receptor was taken from a human donor in good health (CMV status not recorded). Some clones in this sample may be carry-over from other donors' samples. The DNA is as follows: TGTGCCAGTAGTATAGTAGGAGGGGGCGCCTACAATGAGCAGTTCTTC. It is translated as CASSIVGGGAYNEQFF.